This paragraph reports one T cell receptor (beta chain). Its antigen specificity is not known. No much larger clone exists at a distance of one base, and base qualities are not known. This sample was included in a study of blood T cell repertoires in COVID-19 (TCRdb year 2020). Describing the broader study: Samples covering the acute and convalescent phases of COVID-19 were provided by collaborators in the United States, Italy and Spain. Where available, HLA class I and class II types were taken from metadata supplied by the sample provider and were not determined by assay-based typing. Deeply sampled blood TCRbeta repertoires from subjects exposed to, actively infected with, or recovered from COVID-19 were included in the dataset. Samples came from the ongoing ImmuneRACE study (first 160 participants) plus 1,254 subjects from 6 global collaborators. The material from the prospective study consisted of cDNA or gDNA derived from T cells, B-cell-depleted T cells, or PBMCs. The repertoires were made available in a free public database intended to serve as a resource for research on the immune response to SARS-CoV-2. A de-identified subject ID, COVID-19 status, age in years and sex were almost always included in the sample metadata. Overall study outcomes, separate from this receptor: Clinical and demographic metadata were provided uncurated, with the amount varying by source and participant.

In the prospective study, participants were roughly 18 to 100 years old, resided in under 30 geographic areas of the United States, and were enrolled through a virtual design. To assign participants to cohorts, the prospective study relied on clinical history that participants themselves reported in a screening survey and a study questionnaire. For ImmuneRACE Cohort 3, a participant was defined as recovered based on two consecutive negative NP/OP PCR tests, clearance by a healthcare professional, or resolution of symptoms. Mobile phlebotomists in the prospective study collected whole blood, serum and a nasopharyngeal or oropharyngeal swab from every participant. Additional blood draws and questionnaires over an approximately two-month period could optionally be provided by prospective study participants. Blood samples from the prospective study were shipped frozen or at room temperature prior to DNA extraction.

The immunoSEQ Assay, a bias-controlled multiplex PCR, was used to amplify TCRbeta CDR3 regions from genomic DNA. The authors' pipeline ran thus. Nucleated cell counts per sample were estimated from amplification of reference gene primers within the assay. To quantify the absolute abundance of each unique TCRbeta CDR3 rearrangement, sequence reads were collapsed and filtered. For each sample, productive Simpson clonality was calculated as the square root of Simpson's diversity index over productive rearrangements. Here the immuneACCESS table is served through TCRdb, limited to in-frame sequences with V and J called. Missing clones are a known gap in these copies; in checked studies unresolved V genes cover under half, and the rest lacks a known reason. D and trimming come from the DNA, and the V and J calls and clone size come from that table. Within this sample are 250,000 to 400,000 clones, with about 87% of them counted one time only. The top ten clones comprise less than 6% of the sample.

This clonotype was sampled from a woman under 40 who had recovered from COVID-19. Material: PBMCs or T cells enriched from blood (not recorded which).

At the DNA level, the sequence is TGCGCCAGCAGTGAAGCGGGACTAGCGGGAACGGGGACCCAGTACTTC. Translation gives CASSEAGLAGTGTQYF. The sequence is built from TRBV10-2 and TRBJ2-5; 13 bases in between match TRBD2. V loses 3 bases at its end and J loses 7 bases; junction bases beyond the gene matches: 8. CDR1 and CDR2 are read off the germline V gene as WSHSY and SAAADI. The CDR3 contains 16 residues, cysteine and phenylalanine counted. Here the CDR3 DNA is all that survives: 48 bases in frame from base 1.